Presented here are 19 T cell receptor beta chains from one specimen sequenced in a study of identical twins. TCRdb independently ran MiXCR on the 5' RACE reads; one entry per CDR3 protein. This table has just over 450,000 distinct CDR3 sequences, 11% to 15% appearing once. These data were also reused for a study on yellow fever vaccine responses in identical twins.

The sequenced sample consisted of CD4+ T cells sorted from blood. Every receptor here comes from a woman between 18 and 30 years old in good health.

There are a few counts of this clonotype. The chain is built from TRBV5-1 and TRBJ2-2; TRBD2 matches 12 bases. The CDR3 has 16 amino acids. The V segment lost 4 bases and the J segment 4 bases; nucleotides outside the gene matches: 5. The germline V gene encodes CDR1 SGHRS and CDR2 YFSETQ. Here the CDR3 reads CASSILAGGPTGELFF. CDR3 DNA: TGCGCCAGCAGCATTCTAGCGGGGGGGCCCACCGGGGAGCTGTTTTTT.

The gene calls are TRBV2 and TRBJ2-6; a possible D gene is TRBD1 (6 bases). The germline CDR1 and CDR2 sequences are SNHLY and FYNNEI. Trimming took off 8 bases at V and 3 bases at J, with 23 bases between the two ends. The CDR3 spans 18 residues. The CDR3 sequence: CASGESGAGLGGANVLTF. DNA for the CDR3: TGTGCCAGCGGGGAGTCAGGGGCTGGTCTGGGTGGGGCCAACGTCCTGACTTTC.

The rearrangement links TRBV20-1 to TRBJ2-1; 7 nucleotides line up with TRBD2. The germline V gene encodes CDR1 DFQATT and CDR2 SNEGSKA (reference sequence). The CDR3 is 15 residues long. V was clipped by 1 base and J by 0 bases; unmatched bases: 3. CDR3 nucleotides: TGCAGTGCTAGAGGACTAGCAAGCTCCTACAATGAGCAGTTCTTC. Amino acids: CSARGLASSYNEQFF.

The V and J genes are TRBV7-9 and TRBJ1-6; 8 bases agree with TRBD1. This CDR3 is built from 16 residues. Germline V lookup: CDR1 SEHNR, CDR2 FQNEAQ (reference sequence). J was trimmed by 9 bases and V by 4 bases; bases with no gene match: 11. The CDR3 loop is CASSSTRQGPSSPLHF. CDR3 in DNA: TGTGCCAGCAGCTCTACCAGACAGGGGCCGAGTTCACCCCTCCACTTT.

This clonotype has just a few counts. The chain's CDR3 is CASSFSRQKGGAFF. The CDR3 DNA reads TGCGCCAGCAGCTTTTCTCGGCAGAAAGGTGGAGCTTTCTTT. The genes are TRBV5-1 and TRBJ1-1; no clear D. CDR3 size: 14 residues. The germline V and J ends were trimmed by 2 bases and 10 bases, with 18 bases remaining between them. Germline V gene lookup returns CDR1 SGHRS and CDR2 YFSETQ.

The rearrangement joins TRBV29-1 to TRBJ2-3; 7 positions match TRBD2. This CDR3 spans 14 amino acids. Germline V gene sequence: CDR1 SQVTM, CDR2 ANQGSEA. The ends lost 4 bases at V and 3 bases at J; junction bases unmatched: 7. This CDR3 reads CSVGLAGVTDTQYF. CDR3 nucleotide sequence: TGCAGCGTTGGCCTTGCGGGAGTAACAGATACGCAGTATTTT.

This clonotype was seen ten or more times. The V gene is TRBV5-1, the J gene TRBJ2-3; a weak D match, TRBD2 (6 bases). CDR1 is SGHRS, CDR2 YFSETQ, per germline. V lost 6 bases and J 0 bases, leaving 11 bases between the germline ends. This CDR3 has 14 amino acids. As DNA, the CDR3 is TGCGCCAGCAATCCGGAGGGGAGCACAGATACGCAGTATTTT. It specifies CASNPEGSTDTQYF.

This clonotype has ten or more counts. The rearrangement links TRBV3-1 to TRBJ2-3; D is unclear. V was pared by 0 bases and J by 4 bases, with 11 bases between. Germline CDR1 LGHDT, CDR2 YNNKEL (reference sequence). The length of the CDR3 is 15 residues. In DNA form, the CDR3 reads TGTGCCAGCAGCCAAGATCCCCGGGTTGCAGATACGCAGTATTTT. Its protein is CASSQDPRVADTQYF.

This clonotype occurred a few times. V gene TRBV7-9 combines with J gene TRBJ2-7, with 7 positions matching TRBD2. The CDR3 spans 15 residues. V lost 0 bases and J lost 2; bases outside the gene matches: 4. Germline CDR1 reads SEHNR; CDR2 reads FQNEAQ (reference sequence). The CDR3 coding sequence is TGTGCCAGCAGCTTAGCTGGGGCGGGGGCCTACGAGCAGTACTTC. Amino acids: CASSLAGAGAYEQYF. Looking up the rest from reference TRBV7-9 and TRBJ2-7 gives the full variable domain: DTGVSQNPRHKITKRGQNVTFRCDPISEHNRLYWYRQTLGQGPEFLTYFQNEAQLEKSRLLSDRFSAERPKGSFSTLEIQRTEQGDSAMYLCASSLAGAGAYEQYFGPGTRLTVT.

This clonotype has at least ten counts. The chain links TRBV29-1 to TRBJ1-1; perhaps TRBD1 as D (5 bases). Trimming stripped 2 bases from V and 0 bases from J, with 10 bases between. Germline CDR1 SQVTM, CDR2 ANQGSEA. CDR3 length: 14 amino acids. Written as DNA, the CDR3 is TGCAGCGTTGAATCTCGACAGATGAACACTGAAGCTTTCTTT. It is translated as CSVESRQMNTEAFF.

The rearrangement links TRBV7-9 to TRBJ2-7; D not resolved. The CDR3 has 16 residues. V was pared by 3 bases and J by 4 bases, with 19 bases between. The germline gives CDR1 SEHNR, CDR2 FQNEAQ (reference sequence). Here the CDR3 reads CASSFHPRLPDYEQYF. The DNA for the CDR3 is TGTGCCAGCAGCTTTCACCCGAGGTTACCAGATTACGAGCAGTACTTC.

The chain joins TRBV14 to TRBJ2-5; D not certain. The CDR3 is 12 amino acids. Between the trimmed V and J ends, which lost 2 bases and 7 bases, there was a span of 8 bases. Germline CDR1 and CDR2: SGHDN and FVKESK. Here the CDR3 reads CASSQPVGTQYF. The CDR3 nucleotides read TGTGCCAGCAGCCAACCAGTTGGGACCCAGTACTTC. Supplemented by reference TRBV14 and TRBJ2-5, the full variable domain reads EAGVTQFPSHSVIEKGQTVTLRCDPISGHDNLYWYRRVMGKEIKFLLHFVKESKQDESGMPNNRFLAERTGGTYSTLKVQPAELEDSGVYFCASSQPVGTQYFGPGTRLLVL.

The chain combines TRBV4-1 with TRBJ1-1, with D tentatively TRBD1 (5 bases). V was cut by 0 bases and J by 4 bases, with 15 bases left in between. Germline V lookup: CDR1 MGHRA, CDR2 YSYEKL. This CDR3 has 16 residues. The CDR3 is CASSQDRGLRSTEAFF. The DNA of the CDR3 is TGCGCCAGCAGCCAAGACCGGGGACTGCGAAGCACTGAAGCTTTCTTT.

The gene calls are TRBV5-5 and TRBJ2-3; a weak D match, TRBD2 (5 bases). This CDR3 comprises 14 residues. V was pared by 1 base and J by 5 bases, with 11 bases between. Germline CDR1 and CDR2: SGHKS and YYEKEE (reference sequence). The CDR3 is CASSLTGSGDTQYF. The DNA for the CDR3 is TGTGCCAGCAGCTTGACGGGATCAGGAGATACGCAGTATTTT. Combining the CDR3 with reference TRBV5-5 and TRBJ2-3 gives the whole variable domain DAGVTQSPTHLIKTRGQQVTLRCSPISGHKSVSWYQQVLGQGPQFIFQYYEKEERGRGNFPDRFSARQFPNYSSELNVNALLLGDSALYLCASSLTGSGDTQYFGPGTRLTVL.

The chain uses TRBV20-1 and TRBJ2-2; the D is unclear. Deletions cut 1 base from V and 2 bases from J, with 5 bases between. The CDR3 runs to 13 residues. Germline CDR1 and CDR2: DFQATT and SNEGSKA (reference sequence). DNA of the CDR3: TGCAGTGCTAGAGTGGTTAACACCGGGGAGCTGTTTTTT. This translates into CSARVVNTGELFF.

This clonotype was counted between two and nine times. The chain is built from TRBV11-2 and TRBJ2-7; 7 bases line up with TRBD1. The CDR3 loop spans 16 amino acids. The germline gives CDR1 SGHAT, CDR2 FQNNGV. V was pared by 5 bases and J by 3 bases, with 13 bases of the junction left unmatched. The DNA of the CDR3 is TGTGCCAGCAGCAGAAGACAGGGTTTCATCATCTACGAGCAGTACTTC. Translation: CASSRRQGFIIYEQYF.

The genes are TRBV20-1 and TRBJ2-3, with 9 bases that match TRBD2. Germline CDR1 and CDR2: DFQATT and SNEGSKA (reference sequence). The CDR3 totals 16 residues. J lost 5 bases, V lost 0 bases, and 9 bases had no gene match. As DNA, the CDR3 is TGCAGTGCTAGAGAAAGTAGCGGGGGTTCTCTAGATACGCAGTATTTT. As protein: CSARESSGGSLDTQYF.

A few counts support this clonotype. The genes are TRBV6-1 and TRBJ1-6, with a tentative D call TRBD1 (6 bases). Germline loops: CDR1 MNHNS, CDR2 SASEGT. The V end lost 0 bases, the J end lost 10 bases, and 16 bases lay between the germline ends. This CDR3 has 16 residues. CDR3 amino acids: CASSEALGGPRSPLHF. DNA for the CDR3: TGTGCCAGCAGTGAAGCGCTCGGGGGCCCAAGGTCACCCCTCCACTTT.

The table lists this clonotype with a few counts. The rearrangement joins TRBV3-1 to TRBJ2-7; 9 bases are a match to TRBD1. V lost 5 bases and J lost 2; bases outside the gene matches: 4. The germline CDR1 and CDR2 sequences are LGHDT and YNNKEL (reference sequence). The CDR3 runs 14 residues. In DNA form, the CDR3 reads TGTGCCAGCAGCTTCCGGGACAGGGCCTACGAGCAGTACTTC. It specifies CASSFRDRAYEQYF.